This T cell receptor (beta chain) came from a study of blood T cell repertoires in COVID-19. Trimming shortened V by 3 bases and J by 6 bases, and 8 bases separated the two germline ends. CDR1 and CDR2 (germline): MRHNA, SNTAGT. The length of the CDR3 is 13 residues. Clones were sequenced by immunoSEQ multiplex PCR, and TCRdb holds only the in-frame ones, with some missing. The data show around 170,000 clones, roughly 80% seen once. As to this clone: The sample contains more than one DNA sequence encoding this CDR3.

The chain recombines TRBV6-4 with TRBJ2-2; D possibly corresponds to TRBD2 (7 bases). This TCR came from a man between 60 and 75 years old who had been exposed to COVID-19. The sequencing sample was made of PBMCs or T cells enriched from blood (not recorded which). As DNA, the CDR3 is TGTGCCAGCAGTGAAGGGGGGGCCGGGGAGCTGTTTTTT. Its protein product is CASSEGGAGELFF.